Presented here are 13 T cell receptor beta chains from one specimen sequenced in a study of T cells after posttransplantation cyclophosphamide. Treatment was busulfan-fludarabine conditioning, a marrow graft, and cyclophosphamide on days +3 and +4. The data were produced by immunoSEQ multiplex PCR, yet TCRdb's version contains in-frame clones alone and is incomplete. Here the sample spans some 9,000 clones, under 90% being singletons. Sequenced material: PBMCs, taken after allogeneic stem cell transplant with posttransplant cyclophosphamide. These receptors were taken from a female patient aged 40-50 years who received an allogeneic stem cell transplant from an unrelated donor, was CMV-positive, and had no GVHD. Among the T cells, some may be from the graft donor.

The chain carries TRBV7-2 and TRBJ2-7; 7 bases match TRBD2. This CDR3 comprises 16 residues. V dropped 4 bases and J dropped 2; count of bases not matched to a gene: 11. Germline V lookup: CDR1 SGHTA, CDR2 FQGNSA. The CDR3 is CASSSLTGGFPYEQYF. CDR3 sequence (DNA): TGTGCCAGCAGCTCCCTTACCGGGGGGTTCCCCTACGAGCAGTACTTC.

The chain carries TRBV7-3 and TRBJ1-1, with no clear D. Germline lookup yields CDR1 SGHTA and CDR2 FQGTGA. V was trimmed by 5 bases and J by 0 bases, leaving 7 bases between them. This CDR3 spans 13 amino acids. The CDR3 here is CASSTRMNTEAFF. The CDR3 DNA is TGTGCCAGCAGCACGCGGATGAACACTGAAGCTTTCTTT.

This sequence joins TRBV11-3 and TRBJ1-1; D ambiguous. CDR1 and CDR2 (germline): SGHNT, YENEEA. The V and J ends lost 2 bases and 2 bases respectively, with 18 bases between them. This CDR3 is 17 amino acids long. CDR3 nucleotides: TGTGCCAGCAGCTTAACCTTGATGGCGGGGAGAAACACTGAAGCTTTCTTT. Its translation: CASSLTLMAGRNTEAFF. Combining the CDR3 with reference TRBV11-3 and TRBJ1-1 gives the whole variable domain EAGVVQSPRYKIIEKKQPVAFWCNPISGHNTLYWYLQNLGQGPELLIRYENEEAVDDSQLPKDRFSAERLKGVDSTLKIQPAELGDSAVYLCASSLTLMAGRNTEAFFGQGTRLTVV.

V is TRBV10-2 and J is TRBJ2-3; perhaps TRBD2 as D (6 bases). The V end lost 5 bases, the J end lost 1 base, and 7 bases lay between the germline ends. The CDR3 has 13 residues. Germline V gene data show CDR1 as WSHSY and CDR2 as SAAADI. CDR3 sequence reads: CASSSSGTDTQYF. The CDR3 nucleotides are TGCGCCAGCAGTTCTAGCGGCACAGATACGCAGTATTTT.

The chain uses TRBV6-6 and TRBJ1-3; possible D gene TRBD1, 5 bases. The CDR3 is 16 amino acids. Trimming removed 2 bases at V and 2 bases at J, with 13 bases between. CDR1 and CDR2 from the germline V gene are MNHNY and SVGAGI (reference sequence). Written as DNA, the CDR3 is TGTGCCAGCAGTTACGGGGATCAGGGCGCTGGAAACACCATATATTTT. Translated: CASSYGDQGAGNTIYF.

This chain joins TRBV11-3 and TRBJ2-1, with TRBD2 matching over 14 bases. CDR1 is SGHNT and CDR2 is YENEEA in the germline V gene. With V trimmed by 5 bases and J by 7 bases, 4 bases remained unmatched. This CDR3 is built from 15 residues. The CDR3, as DNA: TGTGCCAGCAGCGCGACTAGCGGGGGGGTAAATGAGCAGTTCTTC. Translated, it gives CASSATSGGVNEQFF.

This chain links TRBV5-4 with TRBJ2-2, with D tentatively TRBD1 (6 bases). V dropped 2 bases and J dropped 3 bases, with 8 bases sitting between them. The CDR3 runs 14 residues. CDR1 and CDR2 from the germline V gene are SGHNT and YYREEE (reference sequence). The CDR3 nucleotides read TGTGCCAGCAGCTTCGCAGGGGACACCGGGGAGCTGTTTTTT. Encoded protein: CASSFAGDTGELFF.

The chain carries TRBV30 and TRBJ1-6, with no clear D. Germline V lookup: CDR1 GTSNPN, CDR2 SVGIG (reference sequence). This CDR3 spans 12 amino acids. Trimming shortened V by 1 base and J by 9 bases, and 7 bases separated the two germline ends. CDR3 nucleotides: TGTGCCTGGAGTGGCCACATTTCACCCCTCCACTTT. It specifies CAWSGHISPLHF.

This chain joins TRBV7-2 and TRBJ1-1; 7 bases map to TRBD1. This CDR3 is built from 13 residues. Germline CDR1 and CDR2: SGHTA and FQGNSA. The J segment lost 9 bases and the V segment lost 6 bases, leaving 10 bases of the junction unmatched. The CDR3 region has the DNA TGTGCCAGCAGGACCAGGGACAGACGAAAAGCTTTCTTT. It encodes CASRTRDRRKAFF.

The rearrangement joins TRBV2 to TRBJ2-1; TRBD2 agrees at 8 bases. The CDR3 spans 17 residues. V was pared by 2 bases and J by 0 bases, with 6 bases of the junction left unmatched. Germline CDR1 is SNHLY and CDR2 is FYNNEI. This chain's CDR3 is CASSERGGGYSYNEQFF. The CDR3 DNA reads as TGTGCCAGCAGTGAAAGAGGCGGGGGGTACTCCTACAATGAGCAGTTCTTC.

The rearrangement joins TRBV19 to TRBJ2-5; 8 bases fit TRBD2. CDR3 length equals 14 residues. V was pared by 7 bases and J by 4 bases, with 8 bases of the junction left unmatched. Looked up from germline, CDR1 is LNHDA and CDR2 is SQIVND (reference sequence). CDR3 coding DNA: TGTGCCAGTAAAAAAACGGGAGGGGCAGAGACCCAGTACTTC. Translating gives CASKKTGGAETQYF.

This clone was found once. One end of the junction fails to match germline, which may point to a read error. The rearrangement uses TRBV4-2 and TRBJ2-6; D gene uncertain. Germline CDR1 is LGHNA and CDR2 is YNFKEQ. The CDR3 runs 15 residues. CDR3 bases: TGTGCCAGCAGTCAAGATAGCTCTGGGGCCAACGTCCTGACTTTC. As protein: CASSQDSSGANVLTF.

V gene TRBV7-8 combines with J gene TRBJ2-1; D is unresolved. Trimming left V 1 base short and J 10 bases short, with 11 bases between. The CDR3 is made up of 13 amino acids. Germline-derived CDR1 and CDR2 are SGHVS and FQNEAQ. CDR3 protein: CASSLDGFGEQFF. CDR3 in DNA: TGTGCCAGCAGCTTAGATGGGTTCGGGGAGCAGTTCTTC.